These 9 T cell receptor beta chains came from one sample sequenced in a study of regulatory T cells in long-lasting Graves disease. Relying on iRepertoire HTBI primers and Arm-PCR of CDR3 regions, the team built TCR beta libraries. TCRdb re-called the multiplex PCR reads with MiXCR, one entry per CDR3 protein. The sample yields 400,000 to 550,000 distinct CDR3 sequences, less than 20% seen once. Time point denoted: newly diagnosed GD, antithyroid drugs for less than 3 months. RNA extracted from PBMCs served as the sequencing template. A further study also used this sample, focusing on T cells in Graves' hyperthyroidism and ophthalmopathy.

The sample was peripheral blood mononuclear cells (PBMCs), taken at new diagnosis, from a patient treated with antithyroid drugs. These TCRs come from a woman between 18 and 29 years old with Graves disease.

The V gene is TRBV19, the J gene TRBJ2-1, with a possible D match to TRBD1 (7 bases). The CDR3 sequence is 13 residues long. Trimming took 4 bases from V and 9 from J, leaving 13 bases between them. Germline loops: CDR1 LNHDA, CDR2 SQIVND (reference sequence). The DNA for the CDR3 is TGTGCCAGTAGTACGGAGGGGGCCGGTGAGCAGTTCTTC. Translation gives CASSTEGAGEQFF.

The chain combines TRBV4-1 with TRBJ1-1; D gene ambiguous. The V and J ends lost 6 bases and 2 bases respectively, with 13 bases between them. Germline CDR1 MGHRA, CDR2 YSYEKL. The CDR3 spans 14 residues. The CDR3 spells CASRGVLLNTEAFF. For the CDR3, the DNA is TGCGCCAGCAGGGGCGTACTCCTAAACACTGAAGCTTTCTTT.

This clonotype has a count of ten or more. The chain carries TRBV20-1 and TRBJ2-5, with a weak D call TRBD2 (8 bases). Germline V gene lookup returns CDR1 DFQATT and CDR2 SNEGSKA (reference sequence). This CDR3 is built from 17 residues. Deletions cut 5 bases from V and 3 bases from J, with 25 bases between. CDR3 protein: CSAFNSGTDRKKETQYF. CDR3 in DNA: TGCAGTGCTTTTAATAGCGGGACAGACCGGAAGAAAGAGACCCAGTACTTC.

This clonotype came up many times. The chain combines TRBV6-1 with TRBJ1-1; possibly TRBD1 for D (5 bases). CDR1 is MNHNS and CDR2 is SASEGT in the germline V gene. This CDR3 comprises 16 residues. The V and J ends lost 2 bases and 1 base respectively, with 14 bases between them. CDR3 in DNA: TGTGCCAGCAGTGAACGTCACATGGGACCGAACACTGAAGCTTTCTTT. Translating it yields CASSERHMGPNTEAFF.

V usage is TRBV4-3 and J usage is TRBJ2-5; 12 bases line up with TRBD2. CDR3 length equals 17 residues. Germline CDR1 LGHNA, CDR2 YSLEER. Trimming at V came to 5 bases and at J to 2 bases, leaving 9 bases not matched to a gene. CDR3 DNA: TGCGCCAGCAGCTACGTACTAGCGGGAGGAGTACAAGAGACCCAGTACTTC. Its protein product is CASSYVLAGGVQETQYF.

Details on this clonotype: A read error may account for a junction end that differs from germline. The chain has TRBV2 and TRBJ1-5; 10 nucleotides line up with TRBD1. The germline V gene has CDR1 SNHLY and CDR2 FYNNEI. The length of the CDR3 is 15 residues. The CDR3 spells CASGETGGGRTPQHF. The CDR3, as DNA: TGTGCCAGCGGTGAGACAGGGGGCGGCAGGACGCCCCAGCATTTT.

This clonotype was detected a few times. The chain combines TRBV13 with TRBJ1-6; D not certain. The V gene's germline CDR1 is PRHDT and CDR2 FYEKMQ (reference sequence). V lost 5 bases and J 5 bases, leaving 10 bases between the germline ends. CDR3 size: 14 residues. The CDR3 reads CASSLTEHNSPLHF. The CDR3 DNA reads TGTGCCAGCAGCCTAACAGAGCATAATTCACCCCTCCACTTT.

At least ten counts were recorded for this clonotype. The chain couples TRBV6-1 to TRBJ2-3; D may be TRBD2 (6 bases). The CDR3 is 15 amino acids. In germline, CDR1 is MNHNS, CDR2 SASEGT. The V end was cut by 4 bases, the J end by 4 bases, with 15 bases between. The CDR3 DNA is TGTGCCAGCAGTGTCAGACTAGAGCTCCCAGATACGCAGTATTTT. It encodes CASSVRLELPDTQYF.

This clonotype was found many times. V is TRBV25-1 and J is TRBJ1-1; maybe TRBD1 (6 bases). The V end lost 1 base, the J end lost 1 base, and 10 bases lay between the germline ends. The CDR3 consists of 15 residues. The germline CDR1 and CDR2 sequences are MGHDK and SYGVNS. The CDR3 loop reads CASSESRRGNTEAFF. The CDR3 bases are TGTGCCAGCAGTGAATCTCGCAGGGGGAACACTGAAGCTTTCTTT. The whole variable domain, filled in from reference TRBV25-1 and TRBJ1-1, reads EADIYQTPRYLVIGTGKKITLECSQTMGHDKMYWYQQDPGMELHLIHYSYGVNSTEKGDLSSESTVSRIRTEHFPLTLESARPSHTSQYLCASSESRRGNTEAFFGQGTRLTVV.